These 10 T cell receptor beta chains were sequenced from one sample in a study of blood T cell repertoires in COVID-19. The data were produced by immunoSEQ multiplex PCR, yet TCRdb's version contains in-frame clones alone and is incomplete. Among more than 300,000 clones listed, about 89% were seen once. Source material: peripheral blood. These receptor sequences come from a woman under 40 with COVID-19, enrolled during active disease.

The chain employs TRBV4-2 and TRBJ2-1, with D hard to call. V dropped 4 bases and J dropped 1 base, with 14 bases sitting between them. The CDR3 sequence is 16 residues long. Germline V gene data show CDR1 as LGHNA and CDR2 as YNFKEQ. The CDR3 coding sequence is TGTGCCAGCAGCCCTGCGGCGGCCGCATCCTACAATGAGCAGTTCTTC. Its translation: CASSPAAAASYNEQFF.

The rearrangement links TRBV28 to TRBJ2-2; TRBD1 matches at 7 bases. The CDR3 is made up of 15 amino acids. With 7 bases clipped from V and 0 bases from J, the junction kept 5 bases outside the gene matches. Germline values: CDR1 MDHEN, CDR2 SYDVKM. This chain's CDR3 is CASNLDRTNTGELFF. CDR3 DNA sequence: TGTGCCAGCAACCTGGACAGGACGAACACCGGGGAGCTGTTTTTT.

The chain carries TRBV19 and TRBJ1-2, with D perhaps TRBD1 (5 bases). From germline, CDR1 is LNHDA and CDR2 SQIVND (reference sequence). The CDR3 is 13 amino acids. Trimming removed 3 bases at V and 4 bases at J, with 9 bases between. Written as DNA, the CDR3 is TGTGCCAGTAGTATGGCAGGGCCCTATGGCTACACCTTC. As protein: CASSMAGPYGYTF.

The V and J genes are TRBV30 and TRBJ1-4, with 8 bases fitting TRBD1. The CDR3 totals 15 residues. V lost 2 bases to trimming and J lost 8 bases; unmatched junction nucleotides: 10. The germline gives CDR1 GTSNPN, CDR2 SVGIG (reference sequence). The DNA of the CDR3 is TGTGCCTGGAGTCCTCGACAGGGGAGTTGGGAAAAACTGTTTTTT. Its translation is CAWSPRQGSWEKLFF.

This clone was detected only a few times. The sample carries other DNA sequences with the same CDR3. The rearrangement uses TRBV9 and TRBJ2-7, with TRBD2 matching 10 bases. Trimming removed 4 bases from V and 7 bases from J; junction bases left unmatched: 5. Germline V gives CDR1 SGDLS, CDR2 YYNGEE. The CDR3 is made up of 13 amino acids. CDR3 protein: CASSPAGGREQYF. Written as DNA, the CDR3 is TGTGCCAGCAGCCCAGCGGGAGGGAGAGAGCAGTACTTC.

The chain couples TRBV2 to TRBJ2-2; D may be TRBD2 (5 bases). V was shortened by 6 bases and J by 6 bases, with 14 bases between the two germline ends. Germline CDR1 SNHLY, CDR2 FYNNEI. This CDR3 region has 14 residues. CDR3 region: CASRTFGVSGELFF. The CDR3 region has the DNA TGTGCCAGCAGAACTTTCGGGGTATCCGGGGAGCTGTTTTTT.

This rearrangement joins TRBV10-3 to TRBJ2-7, with 9 bases lining up with TRBD2. The CDR3 loop spans 13 amino acids. The J segment lost 5 bases and the V segment lost 6 bases, leaving 5 bases of the junction unmatched. CDR1 ENHRY and CDR2 SYGVKD come from the germline V gene. The chain's CDR3 is CAIRPGTSNEQYF. The CDR3 DNA is TGTGCCATCAGACCCGGGACTAGCAACGAGCAGTACTTC.

This chain links TRBV4-2 with TRBJ1-2, with a tentative D call TRBD1 (5 bases). The V gene lost 0 bases and the J gene lost 7 bases, with 12 bases spanning the gap. The CDR3 has 14 residues. CDR1 is LGHNA and CDR2 is YNFKEQ in the germline V gene. CDR3: CASSQEGGSSGYTF. In nucleotides, the CDR3 is TGTGCCAGCAGCCAAGAGGGGGGAAGCTCTGGCTACACCTTC.

J is TRBJ2-5 and V is TRBV19; 9 positions match TRBD1. CDR1 is LNHDA, CDR2 SQIVND, per germline (reference sequence). The CDR3 runs 15 residues. V lost 5 bases to trimming and J lost 4 bases; unmatched junction nucleotides: 8. The CDR3 loop reads CASSLTGGVGETQYF. CDR3 sequence (DNA): TGTGCCAGTAGTTTAACAGGGGGCGTTGGAGAGACCCAGTACTTC.

In this sample, this clone turned up many times. The chain combines TRBV5-5 with TRBJ1-2; D is perhaps TRBD1 (5 bases). V gave up 0 bases and J gave up 5 bases, with 8 bases separating them. Germline CDR1 SGHKS, CDR2 YYEKEE (reference sequence). This CDR3 is built from 13 residues. The CDR3 spells CASSLVPGYGYTF. CDR3 DNA: TGTGCCAGCAGCTTGGTTCCAGGGTATGGCTACACCTTC.